A single sample is the source of the 24 T cell receptor beta chains below, sequenced in a study of identical twins. TCRdb reanalysed the 5' RACE reads using MiXCR and keeps one entry per CDR3 protein. This sample has around 480,000 distinct CDR3 sequences, with approximately 15% found just once. The same sample was also used in a study of yellow fever vaccine responses in identical twins.

The sample comprised CD4+ T cells sorted from blood. Receptors were obtained from a woman between 18 and 29 years old in good health.

This clonotype was seen at least ten times. This chain uses TRBV5-1 with TRBJ2-3; D call uncertain. From germline, CDR1 is SGHRS and CDR2 YFSETQ. V dropped 0 bases and J dropped 2 bases, with 10 bases sitting between them. CDR3 length equals 15 residues. The CDR3: CASSLGAGFTDTQYF. The CDR3 DNA reads as TGCGCCAGCAGCTTGGGGGCAGGATTCACAGATACGCAGTATTTT.

This clonotype was seen more than once but under ten times. V and J are TRBV12-3 or TRBV12-4 and TRBJ1-5; tentative D call: TRBD1 (6 bases). This CDR3 spans 12 amino acids. V was cut by 1 base and J by 16 bases, with 14 bases left in between. Written as DNA, the CDR3 is TGTGCCAGCAGTTTAGAAGGGGGGGTTGGACATTTT. This gives the protein CASSLEGGVGHF.

The genes are TRBV4-3 and TRBJ2-1; TRBD1 aligns across 7 bases. V shed 2 bases and J 4 bases; nucleotides not matched to a gene: 8. The CDR3 runs 16 residues. Germline V gene data show CDR1 as LGHNA and CDR2 as YSLEER. CDR3 loop: CASSQQLLTGYNEQFF. The CDR3 region has the DNA TGCGCCAGCAGCCAACAACTCCTGACAGGGTACAATGAGCAGTTCTTC.

This clonotype was counted between two and nine times. J is TRBJ2-7 and V is TRBV2, with a weak D call TRBD1 (5 bases). Trimming left V 7 bases short and J 3 bases short, with 7 bases between. The germline gives CDR1 SNHLY, CDR2 FYNNEI. The CDR3 loop spans 11 amino acids. The CDR3 spells CASKDSYEQYF. In DNA, the CDR3 is TGTGCCAGCAAAGACAGCTACGAGCAGTACTTC.

The rearrangement uses TRBV7-9 and TRBJ2-7, with 9 positions matching TRBD1. Losses at the gene ends were 5 bases for V and 9 bases for J; bases not matched to a gene: 8. The CDR3 runs to 13 residues. The germline V gene encodes CDR1 SEHNR and CDR2 FQNEAQ (reference sequence). CDR3 protein: CASSGGTGNGQYF. The CDR3, as DNA: TGTGCCAGCAGCGGGGGGACAGGGAACGGGCAGTACTTC.

The chain employs TRBV20-1 and TRBJ2-5, with 10 bases aligning to TRBD1. The CDR3 is 15 residues long. Per germline, CDR1 DFQATT and CDR2 SNEGSKA (reference sequence). After removal of 5 bases from V and 5 bases from J, the junction contained 11 bases not matched to a gene. As DNA, the CDR3 is TGCAGTGCTGAACCGACAGGGGGCGTCGGTGAGACCCAGTACTTC. It codes for CSAEPTGGVGETQYF.

This clonotype was observed a handful of times. The V gene is TRBV11-2, the J gene TRBJ1-1, with unresolved D. The CDR3 loop spans 14 amino acids. The germline V gene encodes CDR1 SGHAT and CDR2 FQNNGV. V was trimmed by 3 bases and J by 5 bases, leaving 13 bases between them. The CDR3 loop reads CASSFSTGVTEAFF. DNA for the CDR3: TGTGCCAGCAGCTTTTCGACTGGGGTGACTGAAGCTTTCTTT.

This clonotype showed up just a few times. The rearrangement links TRBV9 to TRBJ2-3, with 9 positions matching TRBD2. V lost 3 bases, J lost 7 bases, and 18 bases stayed unmatched. Per germline, CDR1 SGDLS and CDR2 YYNGEE. This CDR3 has 18 residues. CDR3 nucleotides: TGTGCCAGCAGCGACGAAAGATTGCGGGGGGGAGCCCCAAATACGCAGTATTTT. Protein: CASSDERLRGGAPNTQYF.

The V gene is TRBV7-2, the J gene TRBJ2-1; the D is unclear. V shed 4 bases and J shed 7 bases, with 8 bases lying between them. There are 12 residues in the CDR3. Germline-derived CDR1 and CDR2 are SGHTA and FQGNSA. CDR3 nucleotide sequence: TGTGCCAGCAGCTCCGGGTGGAATGAGCAGTTCTTC. As protein: CASSSGWNEQFF.

This clonotype was recorded a few times. This chain joins TRBV5-1 and TRBJ2-5; D gene ambiguous. The V gene lost 1 base and the J gene lost 6 bases, with 7 bases spanning the gap. This CDR3 spans 12 amino acids. From germline, CDR1 is SGHRS and CDR2 YFSETQ. The CDR3 DNA reads TGCGCCAGCAGCTTGCCATCCCAGACCCAGTACTTC. The encoded protein is CASSLPSQTQYF.

This clonotype was detected a few times. The chain employs TRBV28 and TRBJ2-7; maybe TRBD2 (6 bases). Germline CDR1 reads MDHEN; CDR2 reads SYDVKM. The CDR3 sequence is 13 residues long. V was trimmed by 6 bases and J by 7 bases, leaving 16 bases between them. Written as DNA, the CDR3 is TGTGCCAGCAGCACGACTAGTGTTCGTGAGCAGTACTTC. It codes for CASSTTSVREQYF.

This clonotype showed up just a few times. The V call is TRBV7-3, the J call TRBJ2-1; 11 bases agree with TRBD2. CDR1 SGHTA and CDR2 FQGTGA come from the germline V gene. With 5 bases clipped from V and 1 base from J, the junction kept 7 bases outside the gene matches. This CDR3 is built from 17 residues. The CDR3 region has the DNA TGTGCCAGCAGCCCTCGGGCTAGCGGGGGGTCCTACAATGAGCAGTTCTTC. Its protein is CASSPRASGGSYNEQFF. The whole variable domain, filled in from reference TRBV7-3 and TRBJ2-1, reads GAGVSQTPSNKVTEKGKYVELRCDPISGHTALYWYRQSLGQGPEFLIYFQGTGAADDSGLPNDRFFAVRPEGSVSTLKIQRTERGDSAVYLCASSPRASGGSYNEQFFGPGTRLTVL.

This clonotype appeared a few times. This sequence joins TRBV19 and TRBJ2-1, with 7 bases matching TRBD1. Germline CDR1 and CDR2: LNHDA and SQIVND (reference sequence). CDR3 size: 15 residues. The V segment lost 4 bases and the J segment 0 bases; nucleotides outside the gene matches: 3. CDR3 nucleotides: TGTGCCAGTAGTAACCGGGACAGCTCCTACAATGAGCAGTTCTTC. Protein sequence: CASSNRDSSYNEQFF. The full variable domain, with the rest looked up from reference TRBV19 and TRBJ2-1, is DGGITQSPKYLFRKEGQNVTLSCEQNLNHDAMYWYRQDPGQGLRLIYYSQIVNDFQKGDIAEGYSVSREKKESFPLTVTSAQKNPTAFYLCASSNRDSSYNEQFFGPGTRLTVL.

CDR3 region: CSVARGGLVSGELFF. Here the CDR3 DNA reads TGCAGCGTTGCCCGGGGGGGCTTGGTCTCCGGGGAGCTGTTTTTT. This chain uses TRBV29-1 with TRBJ2-2; TRBD2 matches 8 bases. The CDR3 length is 15 residues. V lost 4 bases to trimming and J lost 6 bases; unmatched junction nucleotides: 10. Germline CDR1 and CDR2: SQVTM and ANQGSEA.

This clonotype appeared a few times. The chain carries TRBV12-3 or TRBV12-4 and TRBJ2-7; 14 bases are shared with TRBD2. The CDR3 has 15 residues. V shed 5 bases and J 7 bases; nucleotides not matched to a gene: 7. The CDR3 loop is CASSRLAGGLGEQYF. The CDR3 coding sequence is TGTGCCAGCAGTCGACTAGCGGGGGGGCTTGGGGAGCAGTACTTC.

V gene TRBV20-1 combines with J gene TRBJ2-7; D is ambiguous. Per the germline V gene, CDR1 is DFQATT and CDR2 is SNEGSKA (reference sequence). V lost 5 bases to trimming and J lost 3 bases, with 8 bases between them. The CDR3 has 11 residues. CDR3 nucleotide sequence: TGCAGTGCTTATAACAACTACGAGCAGTACTTC. Amino acid sequence: CSAYNNYEQYF.

V gene TRBV12-3 or TRBV12-4 combines with J gene TRBJ2-1, with D hard to call. Deletions cut 8 bases from V and 7 bases from J, with 15 bases between. The CDR3 is 13 amino acids. CDR3 sequence: CASQDASRNEQFF. The CDR3 DNA reads as TGTGCCAGCCAAGACGCCTCGAGGAATGAGCAGTTCTTC.

This clonotype was observed a few times. This chain joins TRBV5-1 and TRBJ2-1; a possible D gene is TRBD1 (5 bases). Germline V CDR1 and CDR2: SGHRS, YFSETQ. The CDR3 sequence is 13 residues long. With 4 bases removed from V and 3 bases from J, the gap between germline ends came to 8 bases. The CDR3 DNA is TGCGCCAGCAGCACGGACATCTACAATGAGCAGTTCTTC. Its protein product is CASSTDIYNEQFF.

This clonotype was seen many times. The chain's CDR3 is CASSTQGLAGGFTYNEQFF. The DNA for the CDR3 is TGTGCCAGCAGCACACAGGGACTAGCGGGAGGGTTTACCTACAATGAGCAGTTCTTC. The rearrangement links TRBV11-2 to TRBJ2-1; TRBD2 aligns across 16 bases. V shed 5 bases, J shed 2 bases, and the junction held 9 bases outside the gene matches. Germline V gives CDR1 SGHAT, CDR2 FQNNGV. This CDR3 spans 19 amino acids.

The genes are TRBV11-2 and TRBJ2-2, with D uncertain. V was trimmed by 5 bases and J by 2 bases, leaving 6 bases between them. CDR1 is SGHAT and CDR2 is FQNNGV in the germline V gene. The CDR3 loop spans 13 amino acids. CDR3 region: CASSGPNTGELFF. CDR3 DNA sequence: TGTGCCAGCAGCGGCCCAAACACCGGGGAGCTGTTTTTT.

The V call is TRBV7-3, the J call TRBJ2-1; 9 nucleotides match TRBD2. V dropped 2 bases and J dropped 9; count of bases not matched to a gene: 11. The V gene's germline CDR1 is SGHTA and CDR2 FQGTGA. This CDR3 contains 16 residues. The CDR3 DNA reads as TGTGCCAGCAGCTTAGTAAGGCGGGGGGGGATGGGTGAGCAGTTCTTC. Translation: CASSLVRRGGMGEQFF.

The J gene is TRBJ1-2, the V gene TRBV6-5; 8 positions agree with TRBD1. Germline assignment: CDR1 MNHEY and CDR2 SVGAGI. The CDR3 runs to 15 residues. Trimming took 3 bases from V and 4 from J; bases not matched to a gene: 7. In DNA, the CDR3 is TGTGCCAGCAGTTATGGGGAAGGGACAGGCTATGGCTACACCTTC. This gives the protein CASSYGEGTGYGYTF.

This clonotype was seen more than once but under ten times. The V and J genes are TRBV10-3 and TRBJ1-1; D is undetermined. The V end was cut by 8 bases, the J end by 2 bases, with 21 bases between. The CDR3 spans 16 residues. From germline, CDR1 is ENHRY and CDR2 SYGVKD. The CDR3 DNA reads as TGTGCCATCCAAAACAGTGGGGTACCCGAAAACACTGAAGCTTTCTTT. This translates into CAIQNSGVPENTEAFF.

This clonotype was seen at least ten times. The genes are TRBV27 and TRBJ2-7, with a weak D call TRBD1 (6 bases). This CDR3 region has 15 residues. Trimming took off 3 bases at V and 0 bases at J, with 12 bases between the two ends. Germline CDR1 MNHEY, CDR2 SMNVEV (reference sequence). CDR3 sequence: CASSLLTGSSYEQYF. The DNA for the CDR3 is TGTGCCAGCAGTTTGTTGACAGGCAGCTCCTACGAGCAGTACTTC.